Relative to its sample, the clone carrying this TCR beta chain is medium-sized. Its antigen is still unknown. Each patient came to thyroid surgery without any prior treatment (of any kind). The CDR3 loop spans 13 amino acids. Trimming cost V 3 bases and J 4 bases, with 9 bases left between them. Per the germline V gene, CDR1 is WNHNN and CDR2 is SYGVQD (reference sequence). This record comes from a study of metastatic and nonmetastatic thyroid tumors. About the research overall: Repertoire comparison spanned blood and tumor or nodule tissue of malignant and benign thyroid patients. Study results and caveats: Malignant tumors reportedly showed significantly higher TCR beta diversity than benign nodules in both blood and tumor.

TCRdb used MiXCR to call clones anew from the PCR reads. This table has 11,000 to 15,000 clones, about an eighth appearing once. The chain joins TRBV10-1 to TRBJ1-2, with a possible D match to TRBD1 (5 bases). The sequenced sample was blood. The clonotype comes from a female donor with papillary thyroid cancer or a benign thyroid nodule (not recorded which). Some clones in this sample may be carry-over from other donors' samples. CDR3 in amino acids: CASSETGGYGYTF. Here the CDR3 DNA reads TGCGCCAGCAGTGAAACAGGCGGCTATGGCTACACCTTC.